This T cell receptor beta chain comes out of a study of cytotoxic CD8 clonotypes in ibrutinib-treated CLL. Overall study: Researchers reported 11 relapsed/refractory and fewer than 16 treatment-naive patients, around 17 of them IGHV unmutated. Among the samples, the mean was 255,043 productive templates and about 90,000 productive rearrangements.

Germline V gene lookup returns CDR1 LNHDA and CDR2 SQIVND (reference sequence). Trimming took off 8 bases at V and 8 bases at J, with 7 bases between the two ends. This CDR3 is built from 10 residues. Assay used: immunoSEQ multiplex PCR; TCRdb lists only in-frame clones, some missing. The repertoire holds 12,000 or so clones, about 81% seen once, with 20% to 25% in the top ten. The source was PBMCs, collected at disease progression, from a patient treated with ibrutinib. The V gene is TRBV19, the J gene TRBJ1-3, with D uncertain. The TCR was taken from a human donor with chronic lymphocytic leukemia. The CDR3 nucleotides read TGTGCCAGTTTGTACGACACCATATATTTT. Protein: CASLYDTIYF.